This T cell receptor beta chain was recovered during a study of immune evolution from preneoplasia to lung adenocarcinoma. Study-wide context: HLA loss of heterozygosity: around 6.5% AIS, about 15% MIA, about 35% ADC, none AAH. General study points: Normal lung had highest clonality; later lesions appeared denser, more diverse.

The CDR3 sequence is 11 residues long. Germline loops: CDR1 DFQATT, CDR2 SNEGSKA (reference sequence). V shed 5 bases and J shed 1 base, with 5 bases lying between them. With regard to this clone: No antigen is known for it.

The repertoire was sequenced with immunoSEQ multiplex PCR; TCRdb's copy has only in-frame clones and lacks some. Here the sample spans 6,000 to 9,500 clones, over 55% being singletons. The gene calls are TRBV20-1 and TRBJ1-1, with a possible D match to TRBD1 (5 bases). The TCR comes from a donor aged 70 or over with lung adenocarcinoma. Some clones in this sample may be carry-over from other donors' samples. The sample taken for sequencing was FFPE lung adenocarcinoma in situ tissue. The chain's CDR3 is CSADRNTEAFF. As DNA, the CDR3 is TGCAGTGCTGACAGGAACACTGAAGCTTTCTTT.